This T cell receptor (beta chain) was observed in a study of identical twins. Concerning this clonotype itself: Its target is not known.

Study-level points and caveats: Zero-insertion analyses could be partly confounded by invariant MAIT and iNKT cells.

This CDR3 contains 17 residues. V dropped 1 base and J dropped 3; count of bases not matched to a gene: 11. In germline, CDR1 is LGHDT, CDR2 YNNKEL (reference sequence). TCRdb called the 5' RACE reads again in MiXCR, with one record for every CDR3 protein. Of 500,000 to 650,000 distinct CDR3 sequences listed, roughly 7.2% are singletons. This same sample was also taken into another study, of yellow fever vaccine responses in identical twins.

The sequence derives from a woman in her late teens or twenties in good health. This chain uses TRBV3-1 with TRBJ1-1; TRBD1 matches 7 bases. The specimen sequenced was PBMCs. CDR3 amino acids: CASSQGGRGRGYTEAFF. The CDR3 nucleotides are TGTGCCAGCAGCCAAGGGGGGAGGGGGCGCGGATACACTGAAGCTTTCTTT.